Below, 19 T cell receptor beta chains from the same sample are listed, as sequenced in a study of cytomegalovirus exposure and HLA in healthy donors. Primers included in the PCR were 60 Vbeta and 13 Jbeta primers. The protocol was immunoSEQ multiplex PCR, while the TCRdb copy is restricted to in-frame clones and leaves out a portion. The sample has approximately 86,000 clones; 85% are singletons. Sample: PBMCs. The receptor set was obtained from a man aged 35 to 55 in good health and CMV-seropositive.

The chain links TRBV7-2 to TRBJ2-7, with 7 bases identical to TRBD2. V dropped 2 bases and J dropped 2; count of bases not matched to a gene: 6. CDR1 and CDR2 from the germline V gene are SGHTA and FQGNSA. The CDR3 covers 15 residues. As DNA, the CDR3 is TGTGCCAGCAGCTTAATGAGCGGGGAACCCTACGAGCAGTACTTC. This gives the protein CASSLMSGEPYEQYF.

The V and J genes are TRBV7-3 and TRBJ1-1, with 8 bases aligning to TRBD1. This CDR3 spans 16 amino acids. Per germline, CDR1 SGHTA and CDR2 FQGTGA. Trimming removed 5 bases from V and 3 bases from J; junction bases left unmatched: 11. The CDR3 DNA reads as TGTGCCAGCAGCCCGGACAGGGTAATTTCCCACACTGAAGCTTTCTTT. The encoded protein is CASSPDRVISHTEAFF.

The rearrangement uses TRBV2 and TRBJ2-7; 7 bases are shared with TRBD1. Germline V lookup: CDR1 SNHLY, CDR2 FYNNEI. V shed 6 bases and J 3 bases; nucleotides not matched to a gene: 5. The CDR3 runs 13 residues. In DNA, the CDR3 is TGTGCCAGCAGACAGGGGCCCTTCTACGAGCAGTACTTC. Encoded protein: CASRQGPFYEQYF.

V and J are TRBV7-2 and TRBJ2-7, with 8 bases lining up with TRBD2. Trimming at V came to 3 bases and at J to 2 bases, leaving 6 bases not matched to a gene. Per the germline V gene, CDR1 is SGHTA and CDR2 is FQGNSA. CDR3 length: 15 amino acids. CDR3: CASSFKRGHTYEQYF. The CDR3 bases are TGTGCCAGCAGCTTCAAGCGGGGGCACACCTACGAGCAGTACTTC. Supplemented by reference TRBV7-2 and TRBJ2-7, the full variable domain reads GAGVSQSPSNKVTEKGKDVELRCDPISGHTALYWYRQSLGQGLEFLIYFQGNSAPDKSGLPSDRFSAERTGGSVSTLTIQRTQQEDSAVYLCASSFKRGHTYEQYFGPGTRLTVT.

The chain uses TRBV29-1 and TRBJ2-1; the D gene is possibly TRBD1 (5 bases). V gave up 6 bases and J gave up 11 bases, with 11 bases separating them. This CDR3 spans 10 amino acids. Germline V gene sequence: CDR1 SQVTM, CDR2 ANQGSEA. In DNA form, the CDR3 reads TGCAGCGTGGCAGGGCGCCAGCAGTTCTTC. Protein sequence: CSVAGRQQFF.

The chain recombines TRBV6-1 with TRBJ1-1, with D unclear. This CDR3 has 12 amino acids. Between the trimmed V and J ends, which lost 3 bases and 10 bases, there was a span of 12 bases. The germline CDR1 and CDR2 sequences are MNHNS and SASEGT. In DNA, the CDR3 is TGTGCCAGCAGTGATGTCCATTTTGTAGCTTTCTTT. Encoded protein: CASSDVHFVAFF.

The chain joins TRBV5-1 to TRBJ1-1; D is possibly TRBD1 (5 bases). Trimming stripped 4 bases from V and 2 bases from J, with 12 bases between. Germline V lookup: CDR1 SGHRS, CDR2 YFSETQ. This CDR3 has 14 amino acids. In DNA, the CDR3 is TGCGCCAGCAGCCAGACAGTATCTAACACTGAAGCTTTCTTT. Protein sequence: CASSQTVSNTEAFF.

V is TRBV6-5 and J is TRBJ2-1; D remains ambiguous. This CDR3 has 13 residues. V lost 6 bases, J lost 10 bases, and 16 bases lay in between. Germline lookup yields CDR1 MNHEY and CDR2 SVGAGI. CDR3 nucleotide sequence: TGTGCCAGCAGCGATCGTTCCCTACGCGAGCAGTTCTTC. Translated: CASSDRSLREQFF.

The gene calls are TRBV14 and TRBJ2-7; maybe TRBD2 (5 bases). V was pared by 4 bases and J by 0 bases, with 13 bases between. This CDR3 region has 15 residues. The germline V gene encodes CDR1 SGHDN and CDR2 FVKESK. The CDR3 protein is CASSRGLVSSYEQYF. CDR3 bases: TGTGCCAGCAGCCGCGGGTTGGTAAGCTCCTACGAGCAGTACTTC.

The chain is built from TRBV7-9 and TRBJ1-5; D gene ambiguous. There are 13 residues in the CDR3. V was cut by 2 bases and J by 4 bases, with 6 bases left in between. The germline V gene encodes CDR1 SEHNR and CDR2 FQNEAQ (reference sequence). The CDR3 loop is CASSLSTNQPQHF. CDR3 nucleotide sequence: TGTGCCAGCAGCTTAAGTACTAATCAGCCCCAGCATTTT.

As to this clone: One junction end disagrees with the germline gene, perhaps due to a read error. The chain joins TRBV11-2 to TRBJ2-2; no clear D gene. Germline V gives CDR1 SGHAT, CDR2 FQNNGV. The CDR3 spans 14 residues. The CDR3 spells CASGFFVNTGELFF. As DNA, the CDR3 is TGTGCCAGCGGCTTTTTCGTGAACACCGGGGAGCTGTTTTTT.

CDR3 sequence: CAIRGQGATEAFF. The CDR3 region has the DNA TGTGCCATCAGAGGACAGGGTGCCACTGAAGCTTTCTTT. The chain uses TRBV10-3 and TRBJ1-1; 8 bases line up with TRBD1. This CDR3 spans 13 amino acids. The germline gives CDR1 ENHRY, CDR2 SYGVKD. J was trimmed by 4 bases and V by 6 bases; bases with no gene match: 4.

This chain uses TRBV4-1 with TRBJ2-3; TRBD2 aligns across 9 bases. The CDR3 is 17 residues long. The germline CDR1 and CDR2 sequences are MGHRA and YSYEKL. J lost 4 bases, V lost 0 bases, and 8 bases had no gene match. The CDR3 spells CASSQETRAGGADTQYF. In DNA form, the CDR3 reads TGCGCCAGCAGCCAAGAGACCCGAGCGGGAGGCGCAGATACGCAGTATTTT.

This chain joins TRBV11-2 and TRBJ2-5, with TRBD2 matching 12 bases. The J call is in doubt because the DNA end fits TRBJ2-7 better. Germline-derived CDR1 and CDR2 are SGHAT and FQNNGV. CDR3 length: 15 amino acids. The CDR3: CASSSGTSGSYEQYF. The CDR3 DNA follows: TGTGCCAGCAGCTCCGGGACTAGCGGGTCCTACGAGCAGTACTTC.

This clone appeared a single time. The genes are TRBV7-8 and TRBJ2-1; 7 nucleotides line up with TRBD2. Germline assignment: CDR1 SGHVS and CDR2 FQNEAQ. The J segment lost 6 bases and the V segment lost 0 bases, leaving 8 bases of the junction unmatched. This CDR3 has 16 amino acids. The CDR3 sequence: CASSLAGGTGGNEQFF. CDR3 DNA sequence: TGTGCCAGCAGCTTAGCGGGTGGGACGGGGGGCAATGAGCAGTTCTTC. The full variable domain, rest sourced from reference TRBV7-8 and TRBJ2-1, is GAGVSQSPRYKVAKRGQDVALRCDPISGHVSLFWYQQALGQGPEFLTYFQNEAQLDKSGLPSDRFFAERPEGSVSTLKIQRTQQEDSAVYLCASSLAGGTGGNEQFFGPGTRLTVL.

V and J are TRBV2 and TRBJ1-2; D is unresolved. V gave up 6 bases and J gave up 3 bases, with 14 bases separating them. Germline lookup yields CDR1 SNHLY and CDR2 FYNNEI. The CDR3 runs to 14 residues. Here the CDR3 reads CASSSVPSYYGYTF. As DNA, the CDR3 is TGTGCCAGCAGCAGCGTGCCGAGCTACTATGGCTACACCTTC.

The gene calls are TRBV14 and TRBJ2-7; 7 nucleotides align to TRBD1. The V gene's germline CDR1 is SGHDN and CDR2 FVKESK. With V trimmed by 4 bases and J by 5 bases, 11 bases remained unmatched. The CDR3 spans 15 residues. The CDR3 DNA sequence: TGTGCCAGCAGCCGCTGGGAAAGGGGGCGGGACGAGCAGTACTTC. Translating gives CASSRWERGRDEQYF.

The rearrangement links TRBV28 to TRBJ1-5; 10 nucleotides match TRBD1. With 5 bases clipped from V and 5 bases from J, the junction kept 15 bases outside the gene matches. Germline values: CDR1 MDHEN, CDR2 SYDVKM. The CDR3 is 18 residues long. CDR3 DNA sequence: TGTGCCAGCAGTAGATTTCAACTCGGACAGGGGGAAGATCAGCCCCAGCATTTT. Amino acids: CASSRFQLGQGEDQPQHF. The complete variable domain, with remaining parts taken from reference TRBV28 and TRBJ1-5, reads DVKVTQSSRYLVKRTGEKVFLECVQDMDHENMFWYRQDPGLGLRLIYFSYDVKMKEKGDIPEGYSVSREKKERFSLILESASTNQTSMYLCASSRFQLGQGEDQPQHFGDGTRLSIL.

J is TRBJ2-5 and V is TRBV6-1; a possible D gene is TRBD2 (6 bases). CDR3 length equals 13 residues. The V gene's germline CDR1 is MNHNS and CDR2 SASEGT. Trimming removed 3 bases at V and 7 bases at J, with 12 bases between. In DNA form, the CDR3 reads TGTGCCAGCAGTGAGGGATTGGGGGGGACCCAGTACTTC. The encoded protein is CASSEGLGGTQYF.